The rows below give T cell receptor beta chains drawn from one sample of a study of cytomegalovirus exposure and HLA in healthy donors. Clones were read by immunoSEQ multiplex PCR, and TCRdb kept only the in-frame ones, dropping some. The sample lists 150,000 to 250,000 clones, roughly 82% seen once, with around an eighth in the top ten. Sequences were obtained from PBMCs. These receptors all stem from a woman in her twenties or thirties in good health and CMV-seropositive. CDR3s include the opening cysteine and the closing phenylalanine or tryptophan. The D gene is left open where the match is weak. Clone sizes are given selectively: once, few, many, or a class where the clone is expanded.

J gene: TRBJ1-2; clone size: .; V gene: TRBV27; D gene: TRBD1; CDR3 DNA: TGTGCCAGCAGTTTACAGGGGGCGGACTCGAATTCTAACTATGGCTACACCTTC; CDR3 protein: CASSLQGADSNSNYGYTF
J gene: TRBJ2-1; clone size: .; V gene: TRBV7-2; D gene: .; CDR3 DNA: TGTGCCAGCAGCTTAGCGACGGAGTACAATGAGCAGTTCTTC; CDR3 protein: CASSLATEYNEQFF
J gene: TRBJ1-1; clone size: .; V gene: TRBV28; D gene: TRBD1; CDR3 DNA: TGTGCCAGCAGTACTTCACAGGGGTGGGGCACTGAAGCTTTCTTT; CDR3 protein: CASSTSQGWGTEAFF
J gene: TRBJ2-5; clone size: .; V gene: TRBV19; D gene: .; CDR3 DNA: TGTGCCAGTAGTATAGATGGAGGGACTCCCTCGGAGACCCAGTACTTC; CDR3 protein: CASSIDGGTPSETQYF
J gene: TRBJ1-4; clone size: .; V gene: TRBV29-1; D gene: .; CDR3 DNA: TGCAGCGTCAAGGTACAGGGAAATGAAAAACTGTTTTTT; CDR3 protein: CSVKVQGNEKLFF
J gene: TRBJ2-3; clone size: .; V gene: TRBV2; D gene: .; CDR3 DNA: TGTGCCAGCAGTTCCCGGTCGGGTTATGGCACAGATACGCAGTATTTT; CDR3 protein: CASSSRSGYGTDTQYF
J gene: TRBJ1-2; clone size: once; V gene: TRBV25-1; D gene: .; CDR3 DNA: TGTGCCAGCAGTGAATATCAGACTATGGGCGGCTACACCTTC; CDR3 protein: CASSEYQTMGGYTF
J gene: TRBJ2-7; clone size: few; V gene: TRBV7-2; D gene: .; CDR3 DNA: TGTGCCAGCAGCTTTGTTAACGAGCAGTACTTC; CDR3 protein: CASSFVNEQYF
J gene: TRBJ1-1; clone size: .; V gene: TRBV6-5; D gene: .; CDR3 DNA: TGTGCCAGCAGTTACTCCGGGACTAACACTGAAGCTTTCTTT; CDR3 protein: CASSYSGTNTEAFF
J gene: TRBJ1-2; clone size: few; V gene: TRBV2; D gene: TRBD1; CDR3 DNA: TGTGCCAGCAGTGATGGGCGGACAGGGTGGTATGGCTACACCTTC; CDR3 protein: CASSDGRTGWYGYTF
J gene: TRBJ2-2; clone size: .; V gene: TRBV5-1; D gene: TRBD2; CDR3 DNA: TGCGCCAGCAGCCGCTTTAATTTAGCGGGAGACCTCCTGATGAACACCGGGGAGCTGTTTTTT; CDR3 protein: CASSRFNLAGDLLMNTGELFF
J gene: TRBJ2-3; clone size: few; V gene: TRBV2; D gene: .; CDR3 DNA: TGTGCCAGCAGTGAGAGCGCCACAAACACAGATACGCAGTATTTT; CDR3 protein: CASSESATNTDTQYF
J gene: TRBJ2-1; clone size: .; V gene: TRBV5-1; D gene: TRBD2; CDR3 DNA: TGCGCCAGCAGCTTGGCCCCGGCTAGCGGGAGCATCTCCTACAATGAGCAGTTCTTC; CDR3 protein: CASSLAPASGSISYNEQFF
J gene: TRBJ1-3; clone size: .; V gene: TRBV30; D gene: .; CDR3 DNA: TGTGCCTGGAATCAGGGGTCTGGAAACACCATATATTTT; CDR3 protein: CAWNQGSGNTIYF
J gene: TRBJ2-1; clone size: .; V gene: TRBV18; D gene: TRBD2; CDR3 DNA: TGTGCCAGCTCACCTCGGGTAGCGGGGAGCTCCTACAATGAGCAGTTCTTC; CDR3 protein: CASSPRVAGSSYNEQFF
J gene: TRBJ1-1; clone size: few; V gene: TRBV6-5; D gene: .; CDR3 DNA: TGTGCCAGCAGCCCGACAGGTAACACTGAAGCTTTCTTT; CDR3 protein: CASSPTGNTEAFF
J gene: TRBJ1-2; clone size: .; V gene: TRBV2; D gene: TRBD1; CDR3 DNA: TGTGCCAGCAGTGAAGCCACCCAGTTGACAGGGGACGGCTACACCTTC; CDR3 protein: CASSEATQLTGDGYTF
J gene: TRBJ1-5; clone size: few; V gene: TRBV5-4; D gene: .; CDR3 DNA: TGTGCCAGCAGCTTGGATCCGGGGCAGCCCCAGCATTTT; CDR3 protein: CASSLDPGQPQHF
J gene: TRBJ2-5; clone size: .; V gene: TRBV28; D gene: TRBD2; CDR3 DNA: TGTGCCAGCAGTTTCCCCCTCGGACTAGCGGGCCAAGAGACCCAGTACTTC; CDR3 protein: CASSFPLGLAGQETQYF
J gene: TRBJ1-2; clone size: .; V gene: TRBV6-6; D gene: .; CDR3 DNA: TGTGCCAGCAGCCAGGCTGACTATGGCTACACCTTC; CDR3 protein: CASSQADYGYTF
J gene: TRBJ2-3; clone size: .; V gene: TRBV5-1; D gene: TRBD1; CDR3 DNA: TGCGCCAGCAGCCAGGGGACAGTGACAGATACGCAGTATTTT; CDR3 protein: CASSQGTVTDTQYF
J gene: TRBJ2-7; clone size: .; V gene: TRBV6-5; D gene: .; CDR3 DNA: TGTGCCAGCAGTTACTTTACAGGTTACGAGCAGTACTTC; CDR3 protein: CASSYFTGYEQYF